Reported below is one T cell receptor (beta chain). Antigen: not known. The PCR had 60 Vbeta and 13 Jbeta primers. Measured with immunoSEQ multiplex PCR; TCRdb has only the in-frame clones, and not every one. The sample lists about 130,000 clones, about 79% occurring once. The CDR3 is 19 amino acids. In germline, CDR1 is SGHRS, CDR2 YFSETQ. The ends lost 0 bases at V and 3 bases at J; junction bases unmatched: 14. The data belong to a study of cytomegalovirus exposure and HLA in healthy donors. Regarding the study as a whole: Cytomegalovirus association was listed for about 180 TCR beta chains. Data from an earlier analysis indicated that most TCR beta V segments were productive either about 90% or about 30% of the time. There were three CMV-associated chains whose specificity for CMV antigens was confirmed in vitro.

This receptor was obtained from a man aged 45-60 years in good health and CMV-seronegative. The sequencing sample was made of PBMCs. This chain joins TRBV5-1 and TRBJ2-3; 9 positions agree with TRBD2. CDR3 sequence: CASSLAEGGGAFGTDTQYF. In DNA, the CDR3 is TGCGCCAGCAGCTTGGCAGAAGGCGGGGGGGCGTTTGGAACAGATACGCAGTATTTT.